Below are 25 T cell receptor beta chains sequenced from a single sample in a study of shared clonotypes between healthy human individuals. Repertoires were generated with immunoSEQ multiplex PCR, while TCRdb's copy carries only in-frame clones and drops some. The sample lists about 190,000 clones, about 68% occurring once. The sequenced sample consisted of memory CD4+ T cells sorted from blood. Subset of the sample: CD45RA-negative fraction. The receptors come from a man between 25 and 39 years old in good health.

This clone was picked up many times. The V gene is TRBV19, the J gene TRBJ1-5, with 7 nucleotides matching TRBD1. The trim removed 8 bases at V and 7 bases at J, leaving 11 bases unmatched. CDR1 is LNHDA and CDR2 is SQIVND in the germline V gene (reference sequence). The CDR3 sequence is 14 residues long. Here the CDR3 DNA reads TGTGCCAGTTGCAGGGCAGGGGGTTACCAGCCCCAGCATTTT. As protein: CASCRAGGYQPQHF. Full variable domain (outside the CDR3, taken from reference TRBV19 and TRBJ1-5): DGGITQSPKYLFRKEGQNVTLSCEQNLNHDAMYWYRQDPGQGLRLIYYSQIVNDFQKGDIAEGYSVSREKKESFPLTVTSAQKNPTAFYLCASCRAGGYQPQHFGDGTRLSIL.

The chain couples TRBV5-1 to TRBJ1-4; a weak D match, TRBD1 (5 bases). This CDR3 contains 15 residues. Trimming took 0 bases from V and 8 from J, leaving 14 bases between them. CDR1 SGHRS and CDR2 YFSETQ come from the germline V gene. The CDR3 region is CASSLAGTGFEKLFF. The CDR3 DNA follows: TGCGCCAGCAGCTTGGCCGGGACGGGTTTCGAAAAACTGTTTTTT.

This clone was observed a handful of times. The chain combines TRBV7-9 with TRBJ2-2; no firm D call. The germline V and J ends were trimmed by 1 base and 6 bases, with 12 bases remaining between them. Looked up from germline, CDR1 is SEHNR and CDR2 is FQNEAQ (reference sequence). This CDR3 contains 15 residues. In DNA form, the CDR3 reads TGTGCCAGCAGCTTAGGAACCAACATGGCCGGGGAGCTGTTTTTT. Protein product: CASSLGTNMAGELFF.

The table lists this clone with a count of one. The chain uses TRBV19 and TRBJ1-5; 9 bases align to TRBD1. The V gene end was trimmed by 0 bases and the J gene end by 4 bases; junction bases not matched to a gene: 4. This CDR3 contains 16 residues. The germline V gene has CDR1 LNHDA and CDR2 SQIVND (reference sequence). DNA of the CDR3: TGTGCCAGTAGTATAGAGGGACAGGGATGGAATCAGCCCCAGCATTTT. It yields the protein CASSIEGQGWNQPQHF. The variable domain in full, completed from reference TRBV19 and TRBJ1-5, reads DGGITQSPKYLFRKEGQNVTLSCEQNLNHDAMYWYRQDPGQGLRLIYYSQIVNDFQKGDIAEGYSVSREKKESFPLTVTSAQKNPTAFYLCASSIEGQGWNQPQHFGDGTRLSIL.

This sequence joins TRBV11-3 and TRBJ2-1; 7 bases line up with TRBD2. The CDR3 loop spans 13 amino acids. The V gene's germline CDR1 is SGHNT and CDR2 YENEEA. V was clipped by 1 base and J by 6 bases; unmatched bases: 0. CDR3 sequence: CASSLAGGNEQFF. DNA of the CDR3: TGTGCCAGCAGCTTAGCGGGGGGCAATGAGCAGTTCTTC.

This clone was seen only a few times. This chain connects TRBV4-2 to TRBJ1-2; 8 nucleotides align to TRBD1. Looked up from germline, CDR1 is LGHNA and CDR2 is YNFKEQ. With V trimmed by 3 bases and J by 8 bases, 11 bases remained unmatched. There are 15 residues in the CDR3. CDR3: CASSQGSGTGNGYTF. The CDR3 DNA is TGTGCCAGCAGCCAGGGGTCCGGGACAGGAAACGGCTACACCTTC.

On this clone itself: Mismatch with germline at one junction end may stem from a read error. The chain couples TRBV7-8 to TRBJ2-2; D not certain. The CDR3 spans 14 residues. CDR1 SGHVS and CDR2 FQNEAQ come from the germline V gene. CDR3 sequence reads: CASSDPMNTEELFF. CDR3 sequence (DNA): TGTGCCAGCAGCGATCCTATGAACACCGAGGAGCTGTTTTTT.

This clone was counted many times. The chain employs TRBV5-4 and TRBJ2-3, with D unclear. This CDR3 region has 16 residues. Looked up from germline, CDR1 is SGHNT and CDR2 is YYREEE (reference sequence). The germline V and J ends were trimmed by 4 bases and 6 bases, with 21 bases remaining between them. The CDR3 DNA reads TGTGCCAGCAGCCGTGGTGGAAGAATCTCGCCGGATACGCAGTATTTT. Residues: CASSRGGRISPDTQYF. Full variable domain (missing parts from reference TRBV5-4 and TRBJ2-3): ETGVTQSPTHLIKTRGQQVTLRCSSQSGHNTVSWYQQALGQGPQFIFQYYREEENGRGNFPPRFSGLQFPNYSSELNVNALELDDSALYLCASSRGGRISPDTQYFGPGTRLTVL.

J is TRBJ2-7 and V is TRBV6-1; TRBD1 matches 7 bases. The CDR3 has 16 amino acids. After removal of 3 bases from V and 3 bases from J, the junction contained 11 bases not matched to a gene. Germline assignment: CDR1 MNHNS and CDR2 SASEGT. The CDR3, as DNA: TGTGCCAGCAGTGAGGAACTTACAGGGGTCAACTACGAGCAGTACTTC. Translated: CASSEELTGVNYEQYF.

This sequence joins TRBV6-1 and TRBJ2-5, with a tentative D call TRBD2 (5 bases). This CDR3 is built from 12 residues. The V and J ends lost 8 bases and 2 bases respectively, with 9 bases between them. In germline, CDR1 is MNHNS, CDR2 SASEGT. The CDR3 loop is CASGEIQETQYF. Here the CDR3 DNA reads TGTGCCAGCGGGGAGATTCAAGAGACCCAGTACTTC.

CDR3 sequence: CASSWALASGGPGELFF. The CDR3 region has the DNA TGTGCCAGCAGCTGGGCGTTGGCTAGCGGGGGACCCGGGGAGCTGTTTTTT. The chain links TRBV5-4 to TRBJ2-2; the match to TRBD2 covers 10 bases. Looked up from germline, CDR1 is SGHNT and CDR2 is YYREEE (reference sequence). With V trimmed by 3 bases and J by 6 bases, 11 bases remained unmatched. This CDR3 region has 17 residues. Looking up the rest from reference TRBV5-4 and TRBJ2-2 gives the full variable domain: ETGVTQSPTHLIKTRGQQVTLRCSSQSGHNTVSWYQQALGQGPQFIFQYYREEENGRGNFPPRFSGLQFPNYSSELNVNALELDDSALYLCASSWALASGGPGELFFGEGSRLTVL.

V is TRBV5-1 and J is TRBJ2-5; D unresolved. The CDR3 runs 13 residues. V lost 4 bases and J lost 4, with 11 bases in between. Looked up from germline, CDR1 is SGHRS and CDR2 is YFSETQ. This chain's CDR3 is CASSPQWSETQYF. The CDR3 DNA reads as TGCGCCAGCAGCCCCCAGTGGTCAGAGACCCAGTACTTC.

This clone was seen many times. The J gene is TRBJ2-3, the V gene TRBV5-1, with TRBD2 matching 10 bases. This CDR3 has 14 residues. The junction had 6 bases not matched to a gene; V was cut back by 5 bases and J by 6 bases. Per the germline V gene, CDR1 is SGHRS and CDR2 is YFSETQ. The CDR3 bases are TGCGCCAGCAGGGATACTAGCGGGACCGATACGCAGTATTTT. Protein: CASRDTSGTDTQYF.

The gene calls are TRBV9 and TRBJ1-4; tentative D call: TRBD1 (5 bases). Germline CDR1 SGDLS, CDR2 YYNGEE. Between the trimmed V and J ends, which lost 0 bases and 8 bases, there was a span of 11 bases. This CDR3 is 14 amino acids long. CDR3 protein: CASSVGLGGEKLFF. CDR3 in DNA: TGTGCCAGCAGCGTAGGGCTGGGGGGAGAAAAACTGTTTTTT.

The V call is TRBV28, the J call TRBJ2-2; the match to TRBD2 covers 13 bases. Per the germline V gene, CDR1 is MDHEN and CDR2 is SYDVKM. V shed 6 bases and J 1 base; nucleotides not matched to a gene: 17. The length of the CDR3 is 21 residues. CDR3 DNA: TGTGCCAGCAGGCCCTTATGGGGACTAGCGGGAACCTCGGGGAACACCGGGGAGCTGTTTTTT. Translating gives CASRPLWGLAGTSGNTGELFF.

This clone was seen a handful of times. V is TRBV6-1 and J is TRBJ1-3, with D perhaps matching TRBD1 (5 bases). The CDR3 is made up of 17 amino acids. The V and J ends lost 4 bases and 4 bases respectively, with 20 bases between them. The V gene's germline CDR1 is MNHNS and CDR2 SASEGT. CDR3 nucleotides: TGTGCCAGCAGTGGGCAGGGAGGATCGGTAGGCGGAAACACCATATATTTT. Translation: CASSGQGGSVGGNTIYF.

Remarks on this clone: A single base separates this from a much larger clone, so it may be a read error. V and J are TRBV5-4 and TRBJ2-1, with 10 bases lining up with TRBD2. CDR3 length: 15 amino acids. CDR1 and CDR2 (germline): SGHNT, YYREEE (reference sequence). V lost 3 bases to trimming and J lost 0 bases; unmatched junction nucleotides: 0. The CDR3 reads CASSSSGSSYNEQFF. In DNA form, the CDR3 reads TGTGCCAGCAGCTCTAGCGGGAGCTCCTACAATGAGCAGTTCTTC. The variable domain in full, with the rest retrieved from reference TRBV5-4 and TRBJ2-1, is ETGVTQSPTHLIKTRGQQVTLRCSSQSGHNTVSWYQQALGQGPQFIFQYYREEENGRGNFPPRFSGLQFPNYSSELNVNALELDDSALYLCASSSSGSSYNEQFFGPGTRLTVL.

The V gene is TRBV4-3, the J gene TRBJ2-7; 9 bases map to TRBD2. The CDR3 has 14 amino acids. In germline, CDR1 is LGHNA, CDR2 YSLEER. Trimming at V came to 3 bases and at J to 2 bases, leaving 2 bases not matched to a gene. The CDR3 nucleotides are TGCGCCAGCAGCCAGACTAGCGGAGCCTACGAGCAGTACTTC. This encodes CASSQTSGAYEQYF.

J is TRBJ1-5 and V is TRBV28; perhaps TRBD1 as D (5 bases). Trimming removed 1 base at V and 5 bases at J, with 9 bases between. The CDR3 length is 14 residues. Germline assignment: CDR1 MDHEN and CDR2 SYDVKM. CDR3 sequence (DNA): TGTGCCAGCAGTTTATTACGGGGGTATCAGCCCCAGCATTTT. Translating it yields CASSLLRGYQPQHF.

CDR3 loop: CASSSDRPTGELFF. The CDR3 DNA sequence: TGTGCCAGCAGCTCGGACAGACCCACCGGGGAGCTGTTTTTT. The chain is built from TRBV7-7 and TRBJ2-2; tentatively, D is TRBD1 (6 bases). CDR1 is SSHAT and CDR2 is FNYEAQ in the germline V gene (reference sequence). The CDR3 consists of 14 residues. The germline V and J ends were trimmed by 4 bases and 4 bases, with 10 bases remaining between them.

The rearrangement uses TRBV5-4 and TRBJ2-7; a possible D gene is TRBD1 (5 bases). Trimming took 0 bases from V and 0 from J, leaving 7 bases between them. The CDR3 spans 14 residues. In germline, CDR1 is SGHNT, CDR2 YYREEE (reference sequence). CDR3 loop: CASSLDRSSYEQYF. The CDR3 DNA reads as TGTGCCAGCAGCTTGGACAGGAGCTCCTACGAGCAGTACTTC. Full variable domain (outside the CDR3, taken from reference TRBV5-4 and TRBJ2-7): ETGVTQSPTHLIKTRGQQVTLRCSSQSGHNTVSWYQQALGQGPQFIFQYYREEENGRGNFPPRFSGLQFPNYSSELNVNALELDDSALYLCASSLDRSSYEQYFGPGTRLTVT.

This rearrangement joins TRBV11-2 to TRBJ2-2; tentatively, D is TRBD2 (7 bases). The CDR3 loop spans 14 amino acids. The V end was cut by 3 bases, the J end by 7 bases, with 12 bases between. CDR1 is SGHAT, CDR2 FQNNGV, per germline. The CDR3 coding sequence is TGTGCCAGCAGCTTCTCGGGGGGCAACGGGGAGCTGTTTTTT. It encodes CASSFSGGNGELFF.

This chain uses TRBV7-9 with TRBJ1-5, with a tentative D call TRBD1 (5 bases). CDR1 SEHNR and CDR2 FQNEAQ come from the germline V gene (reference sequence). The V and J ends lost 5 bases and 6 bases respectively, with 17 bases between them. The CDR3 consists of 15 residues. The CDR3 sequence is CASSPLPGTGQPQHF. DNA for the CDR3: TGTGCCAGCAGCCCCCTCCCGGGGACGGGTCAGCCCCAGCATTTT.

This sequence joins TRBV11-2 and TRBJ2-1, with 10 bases that match TRBD1. The CDR3 totals 15 residues. Unmatched junction bases numbered 1, after V lost 4 bases and J lost 1 base. Per the germline V gene, CDR1 is SGHAT and CDR2 is FQNNGV. CDR3 nucleotide sequence: TGTGCCAGCAGCTGGGGACAGGGGTCCTACAATGAGCAGTTCTTC. Translating it yields CASSWGQGSYNEQFF.

The rearrangement links TRBV9 to TRBJ1-3; D call uncertain. Germline V gives CDR1 SGDLS, CDR2 YYNGEE. This CDR3 has 15 amino acids. V was clipped by 0 bases and J by 2 bases, with 9 bases between them. The CDR3: CASSVDVRAGNTIYF. CDR3 DNA: TGTGCCAGCAGCGTAGACGTGAGAGCTGGAAACACCATATATTTT.